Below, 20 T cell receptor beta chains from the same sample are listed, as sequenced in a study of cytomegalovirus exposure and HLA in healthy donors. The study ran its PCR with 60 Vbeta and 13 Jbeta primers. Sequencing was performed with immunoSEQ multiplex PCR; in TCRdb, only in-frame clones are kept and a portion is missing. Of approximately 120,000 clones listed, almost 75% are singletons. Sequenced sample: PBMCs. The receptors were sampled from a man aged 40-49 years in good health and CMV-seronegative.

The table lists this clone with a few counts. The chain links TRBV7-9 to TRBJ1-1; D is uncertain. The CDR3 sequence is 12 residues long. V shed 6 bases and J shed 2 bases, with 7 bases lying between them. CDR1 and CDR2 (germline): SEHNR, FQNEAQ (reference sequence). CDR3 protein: CASRLSNTEAFF. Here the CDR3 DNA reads TGTGCCAGCAGGTTGAGTAACACTGAAGCTTTCTTT.

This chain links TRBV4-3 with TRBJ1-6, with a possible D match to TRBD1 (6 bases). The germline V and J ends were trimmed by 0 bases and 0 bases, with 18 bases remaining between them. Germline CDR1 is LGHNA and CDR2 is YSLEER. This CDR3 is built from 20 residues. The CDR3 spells CASSQDKFDRMSSYNSPLHF. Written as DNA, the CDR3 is TGCGCCAGCAGCCAAGACAAATTTGACAGGATGAGCTCCTATAATTCACCCCTCCACTTT.

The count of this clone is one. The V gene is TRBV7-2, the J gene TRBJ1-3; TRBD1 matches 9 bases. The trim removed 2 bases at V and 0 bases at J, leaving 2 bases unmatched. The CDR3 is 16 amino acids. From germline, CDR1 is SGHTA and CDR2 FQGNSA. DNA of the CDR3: TGTGCCAGCAGCTTAAAGGGACAGGGCTCTGGAAACACCATATATTTT. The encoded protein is CASSLKGQGSGNTIYF.

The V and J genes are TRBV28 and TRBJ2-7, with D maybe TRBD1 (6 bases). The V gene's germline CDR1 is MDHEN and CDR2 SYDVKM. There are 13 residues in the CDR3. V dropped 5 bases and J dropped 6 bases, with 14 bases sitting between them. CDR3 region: CASSDHRVGEQYF. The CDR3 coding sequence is TGTGCCAGCAGTGACCACAGGGTTGGCGAGCAGTACTTC.

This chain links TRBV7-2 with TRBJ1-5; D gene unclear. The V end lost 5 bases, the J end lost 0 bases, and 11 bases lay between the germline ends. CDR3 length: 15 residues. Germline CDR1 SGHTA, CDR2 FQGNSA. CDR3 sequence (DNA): TGTGCCAGCAGCCTGTCGGGGAATAGCAATCAGCCCCAGCATTTT. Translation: CASSLSGNSNQPQHF.

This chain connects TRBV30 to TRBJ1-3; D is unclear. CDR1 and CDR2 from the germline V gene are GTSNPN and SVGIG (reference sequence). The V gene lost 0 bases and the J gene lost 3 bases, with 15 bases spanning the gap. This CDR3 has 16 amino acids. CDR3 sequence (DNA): TGTGCCTGGAGTGTACGAGGGCGCGCAATTGGAAACACCATATATTTT. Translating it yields CAWSVRGRAIGNTIYF.

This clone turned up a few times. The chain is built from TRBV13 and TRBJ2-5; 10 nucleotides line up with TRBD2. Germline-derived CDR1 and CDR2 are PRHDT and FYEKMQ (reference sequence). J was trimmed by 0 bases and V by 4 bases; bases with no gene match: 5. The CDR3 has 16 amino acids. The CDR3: CASSSLAGANQETQYF. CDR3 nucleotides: TGTGCCAGCAGCTCTCTAGCGGGGGCCAACCAAGAGACCCAGTACTTC.

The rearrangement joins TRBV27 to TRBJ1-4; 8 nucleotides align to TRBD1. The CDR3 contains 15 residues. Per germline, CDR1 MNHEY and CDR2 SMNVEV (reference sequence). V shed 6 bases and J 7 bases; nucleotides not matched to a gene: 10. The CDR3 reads CASRNSGGGREKLFF. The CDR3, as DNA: TGTGCCAGCAGGAACTCAGGGGGCGGCCGTGAAAAACTGTTTTTT.

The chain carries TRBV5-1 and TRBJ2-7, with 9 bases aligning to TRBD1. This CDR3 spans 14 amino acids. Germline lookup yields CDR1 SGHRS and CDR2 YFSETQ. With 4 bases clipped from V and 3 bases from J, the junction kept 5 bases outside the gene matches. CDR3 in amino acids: CASSPGTGIYEQYF. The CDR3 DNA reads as TGCGCCAGCAGCCCCGGGACAGGGATCTACGAGCAGTACTTC.

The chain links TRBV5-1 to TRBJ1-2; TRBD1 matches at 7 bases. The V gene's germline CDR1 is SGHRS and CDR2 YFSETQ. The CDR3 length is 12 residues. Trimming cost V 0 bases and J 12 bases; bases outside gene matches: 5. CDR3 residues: CASSLDRGIDTF. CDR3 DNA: TGCGCCAGCAGCTTGGACAGGGGAATCGACACCTTC. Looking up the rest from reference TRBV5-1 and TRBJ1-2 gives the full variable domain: KAGVTQTPRYLIKTRGQQVTLSCSPISGHRSVSWYQQTPGQGLQFLFEYFSETQRNKGNFPGRFSGRQFSNSRSEMNVSTLELGDSALYLCASSLDRGIDTFGSGTRLTVV.

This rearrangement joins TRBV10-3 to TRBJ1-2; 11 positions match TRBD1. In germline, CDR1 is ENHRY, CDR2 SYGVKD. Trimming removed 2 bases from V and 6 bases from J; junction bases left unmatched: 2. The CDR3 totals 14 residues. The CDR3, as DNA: TGTGCCATCAGTGAGGGGGACAGGGGGAATGGCTACACCTTC. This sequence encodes CAISEGDRGNGYTF.

The CDR3 spells CASSQGELSSGANVLTF. CDR3 sequence (DNA): TGCGCCAGCAGCCAAGGAGAGCTAAGCTCTGGGGCCAACGTCCTGACTTTC. The V gene is TRBV4-3, the J gene TRBJ2-6; D not certain. Trimming cost V 1 base and J 0 bases, with 10 bases left between them. The CDR3 is 17 amino acids. Germline V CDR1 and CDR2: LGHNA, YSLEER.

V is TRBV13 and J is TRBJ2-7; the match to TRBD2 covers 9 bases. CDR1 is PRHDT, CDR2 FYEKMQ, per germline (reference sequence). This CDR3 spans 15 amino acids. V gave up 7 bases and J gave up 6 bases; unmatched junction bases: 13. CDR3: CASTLRVAGALEQYF. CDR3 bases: TGTGCCAGCACTCTCCGGGTAGCGGGGGCACTCGAGCAGTACTTC.

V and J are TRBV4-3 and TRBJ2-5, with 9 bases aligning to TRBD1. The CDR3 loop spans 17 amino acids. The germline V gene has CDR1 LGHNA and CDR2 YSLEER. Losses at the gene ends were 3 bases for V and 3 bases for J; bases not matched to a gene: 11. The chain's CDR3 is CASSQEIGTGRKETQYF. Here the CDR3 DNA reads TGCGCCAGCAGCCAGGAGATTGGGACAGGGAGGAAAGAGACCCAGTACTTC.

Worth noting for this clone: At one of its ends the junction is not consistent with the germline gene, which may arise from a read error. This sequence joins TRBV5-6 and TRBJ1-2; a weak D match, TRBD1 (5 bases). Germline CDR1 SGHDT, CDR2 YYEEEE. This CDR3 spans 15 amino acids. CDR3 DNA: TGTGCCAGCAGCTTGTGGGGGGGAAGGCCGGAGCAACATCCCTTC. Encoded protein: CASSLWGGRPEQHPF.

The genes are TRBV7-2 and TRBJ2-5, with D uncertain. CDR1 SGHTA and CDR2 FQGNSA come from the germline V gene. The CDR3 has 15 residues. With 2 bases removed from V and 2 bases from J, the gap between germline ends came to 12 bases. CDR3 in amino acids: CASSLIEVRQETQYF. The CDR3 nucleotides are TGTGCCAGCAGCTTAATCGAAGTCAGACAAGAGACCCAGTACTTC.

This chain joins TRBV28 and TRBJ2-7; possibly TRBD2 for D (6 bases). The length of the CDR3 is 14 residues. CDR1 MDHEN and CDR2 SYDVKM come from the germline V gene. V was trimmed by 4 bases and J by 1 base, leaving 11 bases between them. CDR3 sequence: CASSSPGGSYEQYF. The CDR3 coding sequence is TGTGCCAGCAGTTCCCCCGGGGGTTCCTACGAGCAGTACTTC.

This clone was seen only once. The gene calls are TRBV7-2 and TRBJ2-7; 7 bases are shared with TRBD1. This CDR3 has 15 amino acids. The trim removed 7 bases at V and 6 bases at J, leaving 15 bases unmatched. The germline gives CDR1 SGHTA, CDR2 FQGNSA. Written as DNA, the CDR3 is TGTGCCAGCACCCACATCAACGACAGGGAAGCCGAGCAGTACTTC. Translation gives CASTHINDREAEQYF.

The CDR3 reads CASSLLLARETQYF. The CDR3 bases are TGCGCCAGCAGCTTGTTATTAGCGCGAGAGACCCAGTACTTC. The chain has TRBV5-1 and TRBJ2-5, with D possibly matching TRBD2 (5 bases). Trimming left V 1 base short and J 4 bases short, with 11 bases between. CDR1 and CDR2 from the germline V gene are SGHRS and YFSETQ. There are 14 residues in the CDR3.

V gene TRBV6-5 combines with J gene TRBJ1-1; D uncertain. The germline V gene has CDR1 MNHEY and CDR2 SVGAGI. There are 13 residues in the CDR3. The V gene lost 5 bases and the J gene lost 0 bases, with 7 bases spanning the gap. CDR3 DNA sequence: TGTGCCAGCAGTGCCAGTATGAACACTGAAGCTTTCTTT. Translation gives CASSASMNTEAFF.